Shown below are 6 T cell receptor beta chains from a single sample sequenced in a study of cytomegalovirus exposure and HLA in healthy donors. Primers for the PCR totalled 60 Vbeta and 13 Jbeta. Sequencing was performed with immunoSEQ multiplex PCR; in TCRdb, only in-frame clones are kept and a portion is missing. The repertoire holds over 75,000 clones, about 83% seen once, with 16% in the top ten. Material for sequencing was PBMCs. The receptors derive from a man between 60 and 70 years old in good health and CMV-seropositive.

The chain has TRBV5-6 and TRBJ2-7; perhaps TRBD1 as D (6 bases). The CDR3 extends over 14 amino acids. The germline V gene has CDR1 SGHDT and CDR2 YYEEEE. Trimming took 5 bases from V and 6 from J, leaving 18 bases between them. The CDR3 loop is CASSPGQSDSEQYF. CDR3 bases: TGTGCCAGCAGTCCGGGACAATCAGATAGCGAGCAGTACTTC. Together with reference TRBV5-6 and TRBJ2-7, the CDR3 gives the full variable domain: DAGVTQSPTHLIKTRGQQVTLRCSPKSGHDTVSWYQQALGQGPQFIFQYYEEEERQRGNFPDRFSGHQFPNYSSELNVNALLLGDSALYLCASSPGQSDSEQYFGPGTRLTVT.

This chain joins TRBV7-6 and TRBJ2-1; D gene unclear. Trimming stripped 6 bases from V and 3 bases from J, with 18 bases between. The CDR3 is 16 residues long. The germline gives CDR1 SGHVS, CDR2 FNYEAQ. CDR3 sequence (DNA): TGTGCCAGCAGTTCACGAGAGGCCACCAGCTACAATGAGCAGTTCTTC. Protein sequence: CASSSREATSYNEQFF.

V usage is TRBV5-1 and J usage is TRBJ2-7, with D maybe TRBD2 (5 bases). The CDR3 length is 12 residues. V lost 4 bases, J lost 3 bases, and 8 bases lay in between. Germline CDR1 is SGHRS and CDR2 is YFSETQ. CDR3: CASSRESYEQYF. CDR3 sequence (DNA): TGCGCCAGCAGCCGGGAAAGCTACGAGCAGTACTTC.

The J gene is TRBJ1-4, the V gene TRBV6-1; D is ambiguous. Trimming left V 6 bases short and J 7 bases short, with 15 bases between. This CDR3 is built from 14 residues. Germline-derived CDR1 and CDR2 are MNHNS and SASEGT. The CDR3 spells CASSETRGSEKLFF. The DNA of the CDR3 is TGTGCCAGCAGCGAAACCAGAGGGAGTGAAAAACTGTTTTTT.

The rearrangement links TRBV9 to TRBJ1-1, with 7 bases aligning to TRBD1. The CDR3 has 15 residues. V trimming: 0 bases; J trimming: 0 bases; junction bases outside the gene matches: 2. In germline, CDR1 is SGDLS, CDR2 YYNGEE. This chain's CDR3 is CASSVVGQVNTEAFF. CDR3 nucleotide sequence: TGTGCCAGCAGCGTAGTCGGACAGGTGAACACTGAAGCTTTCTTT.

Details on this clone: Sequence at one end of the junction differs from germline and may be a read error. The chain recombines TRBV7-9 with TRBJ1-2, with unresolved D. Germline CDR1 reads SEHNR; CDR2 reads FQNEAQ (reference sequence). The CDR3 contains 12 residues. CDR3 sequence (DNA): TGTTCCAGCAGCCCCAGCCTAGGCGGCTACACCTTC. Its protein product is CSSSPSLGGYTF.